The sequence of this T cell receptor beta chain was determined in a study of T cells in Graves' hyperthyroidism and ophthalmopathy. Template material for amplifying TCR beta CDR3 regions consisted of RNA transcripts. The primer set for the first-round RT-PCR of the TCR CDR3 was HTBI. TCRdb itself ran the multiplex PCR reads through MiXCR, one entry per CDR3 protein. The table has 400,000 or so distinct CDR3 sequences, 13% to 15% seen once. The germline V gene encodes CDR1 WSHSY and CDR2 SAAADI. The CDR3 sequence is 14 residues long. Deletions cut 4 bases from V and 0 bases from J, with 10 bases between. Reasons for excluding patients were uncontrolled infection, other autoimmune disease, pregnancy or lactation. This clonotype was recorded at least ten times.

The sequenced sample consisted of blood. The source is a woman in her 30s with Graves' ophthalmopathy. This chain joins TRBV10-2 and TRBJ2-7, with D unresolved. The CDR3 DNA reads as TGCGCCAGCAGTGGCGTTGCCAGCTCCTACGAGCAGTACTTC. It is translated as CASSGVASSYEQYF.